The next 18 T cell receptor beta chains were all read from a single sample in a study of CD8 T cells in Susac syndrome. An amount of RNA that ranged from about 0.45 to 1 ug was reverse transcribed with random hexamers. TCRdb recomputed calls from the immunoSEQ multiplex PCR reads with MiXCR, one row per CDR3 protein. The table shows 150,000 or so distinct CDR3 sequences, with less than 97% occurring only once. Material: CD8+ T cells from PBMCs. All receptors derive from a human donor with multiple sclerosis.

The chain has TRBV15 and TRBJ2-7; 8 bases fit TRBD1. The CDR3 loop spans 15 amino acids. The germline CDR1 and CDR2 sequences are LNHNV and YYDKDF (reference sequence). With 1 base clipped from V and 7 bases from J, the junction kept 9 bases outside the gene matches. DNA for the CDR3: TGTGCCACCAGCAGAGTCAGGGGGCCCTCGGTGGAGCAGTACTTC. This encodes CATSRVRGPSVEQYF.

This chain uses TRBV18 with TRBJ2-7; TRBD2 matches 7 bases. J gave up 3 bases and V 2 bases, and 4 bases lay outside the gene matches. The length of the CDR3 is 14 residues. From germline, CDR1 is KGHSH and CDR2 LQKENI. The CDR3 DNA sequence: TGTGCCAGCTCACCAACGGGGGGATACTACGAGCAGTACGTC. This gives the protein CASSPTGGYYEQYV.

The rearrangement links TRBV3-1 to TRBJ2-2; D remains unclear. CDR1 and CDR2 from the germline V gene are LGHDT and YNNKEL (reference sequence). The CDR3 covers 14 residues. The V and J ends lost 1 base and 0 bases respectively, with 3 bases between them. The DNA of the CDR3 is TGTGCCAGCAGCCAAGGAACGAACACCGGGGAGCTGTTTTTT. Translating gives CASSQGTNTGELFF.

This chain joins TRBV5-1 and TRBJ2-1; 10 positions match TRBD2. Germline V gene lookup returns CDR1 SGHRS and CDR2 YFSETQ. CDR3 size: 16 residues. J lost 9 bases, V lost 1 base, and 10 bases had no gene match. The CDR3 DNA follows: TGCGCCAGCAGCTTGTCGAAGCGGGGGGGCCAAGGTGAGCAGTTCTTC. The encoded protein is CASSLSKRGGQGEQFF.

The chain recombines TRBV20-1 with TRBJ2-2, with TRBD1 as a possible D gene (6 bases). CDR3 length: 16 amino acids. V lost 0 bases to trimming and J lost 4 bases, with 15 bases between them. Germline assignment: CDR1 DFQATT and CDR2 SNEGSKA (reference sequence). DNA of the CDR3: TGCAGTGCTAGAGATCCGGGACACTACTTCACCGGGGAGCTGTTTTTT. This translates into CSARDPGHYFTGELFF.

This chain connects TRBV15 to TRBJ1-3, with D hard to call. Trimming shortened V by 6 bases and J by 2 bases, and 5 bases separated the two germline ends. Germline V gives CDR1 LNHNV, CDR2 YYDKDF (reference sequence). This CDR3 is built from 12 residues. Here the CDR3 DNA reads TGTGCCACCAGGGGTGCTGGAAACACCATATATTTT. It encodes CATRGAGNTIYF.

This chain uses TRBV7-3 with TRBJ2-7; TRBD2 is a possible D gene (5 bases). Trimming pared 5 bases from V and 7 bases from J, leaving 12 bases between. Germline V gene lookup returns CDR1 SGHTA and CDR2 FQGTGA. The CDR3 loop spans 12 amino acids. CDR3 nucleotides: TGTGCCAGCAGCCGAGGGTCCGGGGAGCAGTACTTC. This translates into CASSRGSGEQYF.

The rearrangement links TRBV7-9 to TRBJ2-7, with D possibly TRBD2 on 6 matching bases. CDR3 size: 14 residues. V was cut by 1 base and J by 2 bases, with 9 bases left in between. Germline V gene lookup returns CDR1 SEHNR and CDR2 FQNEAQ (reference sequence). The CDR3 protein is CASSLGGDPYEQYV. CDR3 in DNA: TGTGCCAGCAGCTTAGGGGGGGACCCCTACGAGCAGTACGTC.

J is TRBJ1-2 and V is TRBV25-1, with D possibly TRBD1 on 5 matching bases. There are 12 residues in the CDR3. The germline CDR1 and CDR2 sequences are MGHDK and SYGVNS. Trimming removed 6 bases at V and 3 bases at J, with 8 bases between. The CDR3 nucleotides are TGTGCCAGCAGGCGAGGGGACTATGGCTACACCTTC. The encoded protein is CASRRGDYGYTF.

V and J are TRBV3-1 and TRBJ2-1; D is unclear. V lost 0 bases, J lost 3 bases, and 9 bases lay in between. The CDR3 contains 15 residues. Per the germline V gene, CDR1 is LGHDT and CDR2 is YNNKEL (reference sequence). In nucleotides, the CDR3 is TGTGCCAGCAGCCAAGATATCAGTGGCTACAATGAGCAGTTCTTC. This sequence encodes CASSQDISGYNEQFF.

The V gene is TRBV15, the J gene TRBJ2-7, with D possibly TRBD2 on 6 matching bases. The V gene lost 5 bases and the J gene lost 7 bases, with 15 bases spanning the gap. Germline-derived CDR1 and CDR2 are LNHNV and YYDKDF (reference sequence). The CDR3 extends over 13 amino acids. In DNA, the CDR3 is TGTGCCACCAGCGCCTCTTGGAGGGAAGAGCAGTACTTC. It specifies CATSASWREEQYF.

The gene calls are TRBV9 and TRBJ2-6; D remains ambiguous. V was cut by 3 bases and J by 1 base, with 17 bases left in between. This CDR3 has 18 residues. Germline assignment: CDR1 SGDLS and CDR2 YYNGEE. CDR3 nucleotide sequence: TGTGCCAGCAGCGCTCATAGTCGTCAGGCATCTGGGGCCAACGTCCTGACTTTC. Residues: CASSAHSRQASGANVLTF.

The gene calls are TRBV14 and TRBJ2-7; the match to TRBD1 covers 10 bases. Per germline, CDR1 SGHDN and CDR2 FVKESK. The CDR3 contains 15 residues. Germline trimming cut 4 bases from V and 4 bases from J; bases unmatched to any gene: 7. In DNA form, the CDR3 reads TGTGCCAGCAGCCGAGAGACAGGGGGCAAATACGAGCAGTACTTC. Its translation is CASSRETGGKYEQYF.

This chain uses TRBV20-1 with TRBJ2-5; D not resolved. CDR1 is DFQATT and CDR2 is SNEGSKA in the germline V gene (reference sequence). The V and J ends lost 0 bases and 0 bases respectively, with 14 bases between them. The CDR3 runs 16 residues. The CDR3 protein is CSARDYRARYQETQYF. DNA of the CDR3: TGCAGTGCTAGAGATTACCGGGCCAGGTACCAAGAGACCCAGTACTTC.

The chain is built from TRBV20-1 and TRBJ1-2; 7 nucleotides align to TRBD1. Trimming took 6 bases from V and 6 from J; bases not matched to a gene: 13. The CDR3 is 14 amino acids. Germline lookup yields CDR1 DFQATT and CDR2 SNEGSKA (reference sequence). CDR3 loop: CSAHWETGEDGYTF. The CDR3 nucleotides are TGCAGTGCCCACTGGGAAACAGGGGAAGATGGCTACACCTTC.

V and J are TRBV29-1 and TRBJ1-1, with 7 positions matching TRBD1. CDR3 length equals 10 residues. Germline trimming cut 4 bases from V and 7 bases from J; bases unmatched to any gene: 0. CDR1 SQVTM and CDR2 ANQGSEA come from the germline V gene. The CDR3 DNA reads as TGCAGCGTTGGGACAGGTGAAGCTTTCTTT. Its translation is CSVGTGEAFF.

The chain carries TRBV20-1 and TRBJ2-7; 9 positions agree with TRBD2. With V trimmed by 5 bases and J by 5 bases, 7 bases remained unmatched. This CDR3 contains 13 residues. Germline CDR1 DFQATT, CDR2 SNEGSKA (reference sequence). CDR3: CSAQGLAFHEQYV. The DNA of the CDR3 is TGCAGTGCTCAAGGACTAGCGTTCCACGAGCAGTACGTC.

The chain combines TRBV29-1 with TRBJ2-3; no definite D call. V was trimmed by 4 bases and J by 1 base, leaving 12 bases between them. The CDR3 is made up of 14 amino acids. In germline, CDR1 is SQVTM, CDR2 ANQGSEA. The CDR3 DNA sequence: TGCAGCGTTGCTACCATAGCTGGCACAGATACGCAGTATTTT. It encodes CSVATIAGTDTQYF.